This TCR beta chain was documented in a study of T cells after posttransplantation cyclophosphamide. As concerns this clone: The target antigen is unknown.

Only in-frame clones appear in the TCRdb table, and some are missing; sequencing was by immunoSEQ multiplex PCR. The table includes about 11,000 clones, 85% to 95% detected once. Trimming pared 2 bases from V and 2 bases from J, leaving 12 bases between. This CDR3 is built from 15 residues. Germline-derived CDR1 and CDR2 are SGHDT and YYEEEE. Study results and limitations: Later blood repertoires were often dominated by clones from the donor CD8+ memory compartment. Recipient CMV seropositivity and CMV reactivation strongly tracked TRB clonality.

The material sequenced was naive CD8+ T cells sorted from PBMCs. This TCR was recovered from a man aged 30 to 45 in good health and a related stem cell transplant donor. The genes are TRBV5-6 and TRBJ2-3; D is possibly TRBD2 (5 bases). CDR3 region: CASSFGGSYTDTQYF. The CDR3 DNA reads TGTGCCAGCAGCTTCGGCGGGTCATACACAGATACGCAGTATTTT. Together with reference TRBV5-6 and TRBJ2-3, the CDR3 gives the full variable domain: DAGVTQSPTHLIKTRGQQVTLRCSPKSGHDTVSWYQQALGQGPQFIFQYYEEEERQRGNFPDRFSGHQFPNYSSELNVNALLLGDSALYLCASSFGGSYTDTQYFGPGTRLTVL.